This TCR beta chain was found in a study of technical replicates of blood from a handful of donors. CDR3 length equals 16 residues. Generated by immunoSEQ multiplex PCR, the TCRdb table keeps only in-frame clones and is missing some. The table records 55,000 to 60,000 clones, over 85% of them present only once. The sequence was collected from a human donor in good health. Some clones in this sample may be carry-over from other donors' samples. The chain recombines TRBV21-1 with TRBJ2-7; the table's D call of TRBD1 was not tested on the DNA. TRBV21-1 is a pseudogene segment. The sequencing sample was made of PBMCs. In nucleotides, the CDR3 is TGTGCCAGCAGCTCTCGAAGGGACAGGAGCTCCTACGAGCAGTACTTC. Residues: CASSSRRDRSSYEQYF.